The 26 T cell receptor beta chains given below trace back to one sample, sequenced in a study. TCRdb recomputed calls from the reads with MiXCR, one row per CDR3 protein. The repertoire has roughly 15,000 distinct CDR3 sequences, around 32% of them found once; the top ten carry 16%. Sequencing was done on a sample of blood. The receptor set was obtained from a human donor.

This clonotype showed up many times. The V gene is TRBV13, the J gene TRBJ1-1, with D possibly matching TRBD1 (6 bases). Germline V gives CDR1 PRHDT, CDR2 FYEKMQ (reference sequence). This CDR3 contains 12 residues. V lost 6 bases to trimming and J lost 5 bases, with 10 bases between them. CDR3 in amino acids: CASSPQGTEAFF. Written as DNA, the CDR3 is TGTGCCAGCAGTCCGCAGGGGACTGAAGCTTTCTTT.

This chain connects TRBV14 to TRBJ1-1, with D perhaps matching TRBD1 (6 bases). Per the germline V gene, CDR1 is SGHDN and CDR2 is FVKESK. This CDR3 spans 16 amino acids. The ends were cut back, 1 base at V and 2 bases at J, with 14 bases in the middle. The CDR3 DNA follows: TGTGCCAGCAGCCAAGTCAGGACAGATACTAACACTGAAGCTTTCTTT. It is translated as CASSQVRTDTNTEAFF.

CDR3 amino acids: CASSQDSGYEQYF. CDR3 sequence (DNA): TGCGCCAGCAGCCAAGATTCCGGCTACGAGCAGTACTTC. J is TRBJ2-7 and V is TRBV4-1, with D hard to call. V was trimmed by 0 bases and J by 3 bases, leaving 6 bases between them. Germline-derived CDR1 and CDR2 are MGHRA and YSYEKL. The length of the CDR3 is 13 residues.

In its sample, this clonotype is medium-sized. J is TRBJ1-1 and V is TRBV30; D remains unclear. In germline, CDR1 is GTSNPN, CDR2 SVGIG (reference sequence). This CDR3 region has 13 residues. V was shortened by 1 base and J by 1 base, with 7 bases between the two germline ends. Here the CDR3 reads CAWSADRNTEAFF. The CDR3 DNA sequence: TGTGCCTGGAGTGCGGATAGGAACACTGAAGCTTTCTTT. Based on the CDR3 plus reference TRBV30 and TRBJ1-1, the full variable domain is SQTIHQWPATLVQPVGSPLSLECTVEGTSNPNLYWYRQAAGRGLQLLFYSVGIGQISSEVPQNLSASRPQDRQFILSSKKLLLSDSGFYLCAWSADRNTEAFFGQGTRLTVV.

The gene calls are TRBV29-1 and TRBJ2-1; no clear D gene. The CDR3 spans 16 residues. The germline gives CDR1 SQVTM, CDR2 ANQGSEA. V lost 3 bases to trimming and J lost 2 bases, with 17 bases between them. The CDR3 nucleotides read TGCAGCGTTGAGAGACCTCGGCCAAGGCCCTACAATGAGCAGTTCTTC. Its protein product is CSVERPRPRPYNEQFF.

In its sample, this clonotype is medium-sized. This chain links TRBV4-3 with TRBJ1-1, with unresolved D. The CDR3 covers 14 residues. Germline V gene data show CDR1 as LGHNA and CDR2 as YSLEER. The V end lost 0 bases, the J end lost 7 bases, and 12 bases lay between the germline ends. CDR3 DNA: TGCGCCAGCAGCCAAGATCCGGCCGAGAATGAAGCTTTCTTT. Its protein is CASSQDPAENEAFF.

Concerning this clonotype: Lacking the conserved final phenylalanine or tryptophan, this CDR3 likely reflects a read error. The chain couples TRBV29-1 to TRBJ2-1, with TRBD2 identical over 13 bases. Germline assignment: CDR1 SQVTM and CDR2 ANQGSEA. The CDR3 sequence is 16 residues long. Trimming at V came to 7 bases and at J to 6 bases, leaving 12 bases not matched to a gene. The CDR3, as DNA: TGCAGCGCTCTTGAAGTAGGGACTAGCGGGGCCAATGAGCAGTTCTAC. The encoded protein is CSALEVGTSGANEQFY.

This clonotype is deemed medium-sized. V usage is TRBV4-3 and J usage is TRBJ2-7, with 10 bases fitting TRBD2. CDR1 LGHNA and CDR2 YSLEER come from the germline V gene. This CDR3 region has 15 residues. Trimming removed 0 bases from V and 3 bases from J; junction bases left unmatched: 2. The CDR3 sequence is CASSQDTSGNYEQYF. The CDR3 DNA follows: TGCGCCAGCAGCCAAGACACTAGCGGGAACTACGAGCAGTACTTC.

The chain uses TRBV20-1 and TRBJ2-1; D gene unclear. Germline CDR1 and CDR2: DFQATT and SNEGSKA (reference sequence). The CDR3 has 14 amino acids. The V gene lost 6 bases and the J gene lost 4 bases, with 16 bases spanning the gap. CDR3 nucleotides: TGCAGTGCCAGCTCAACTACAGAATACAATGAGCAGTTCTTC. Amino acids: CSASSTTEYNEQFF.

Points on this clonotype: A read error is possible here, since a much larger clone lies one base away. The chain couples TRBV4-3 to TRBJ1-4; TRBD1 might be the D (5 bases). Germline CDR1 LGHNA, CDR2 YSLEER. V shed 2 bases and J shed 3 bases, with 16 bases lying between them. This CDR3 comprises 17 residues. DNA for the CDR3: TGCGCCAGCAGCCAATCCGGAACGACAGTACCTAATGAAAAACTGTTTTTT. Translated, it gives CASSQSGTTVPNEKLFF.

The chain couples TRBV4-2 to TRBJ1-1; D gene uncertain. Germline loops: CDR1 LGHNA, CDR2 YNFKEQ. There are 13 residues in the CDR3. V was pared by 3 bases and J by 0 bases, with 5 bases between. The CDR3 DNA follows: TGTGCCAGCAGCCAGCACCTGAACACTGAAGCTTTCTTT. Translation gives CASSQHLNTEAFF.

This clonotype has a count of ten or more. The chain carries TRBV4-3 and TRBJ1-2, with D possibly matching TRBD1 (5 bases). Germline lookup yields CDR1 LGHNA and CDR2 YSLEER. CDR3 size: 15 residues. Trimming removed 5 bases at V and 4 bases at J, with 17 bases between. The CDR3 region has the DNA TGCGCCAGCAGCTCGGAACCCTTGACAGTCTATGGCTACACCTTC. It codes for CASSSEPLTVYGYTF.

This clonotype has at least ten counts. The chain has TRBV4-3 and TRBJ2-1, with 10 nucleotides matching TRBD2. Germline CDR1 is LGHNA and CDR2 is YSLEER. The V segment lost 1 base and the J segment 8 bases; nucleotides outside the gene matches: 8. This CDR3 is built from 16 residues. The CDR3 sequence: CASSQGGLAGVDEQFF. The CDR3 region has the DNA TGCGCCAGCAGCCAAGGGGGCCTAGCGGGAGTCGATGAGCAGTTCTTC.

This chain joins TRBV4-3 and TRBJ2-5, with D perhaps matching TRBD2 (5 bases). V gave up 2 bases and J gave up 2 bases, with 9 bases separating them. The CDR3 length is 14 residues. Germline V lookup: CDR1 LGHNA, CDR2 YSLEER. DNA for the CDR3: TGCGCCAGCAGCCAACTCTCGGGACAAGAGACCCAGTACTTC. Amino acids: CASSQLSGQETQYF.

At least ten counts were recorded for this clonotype. V is TRBV14 and J is TRBJ2-1; TRBD2 aligns across 14 bases. After removal of 7 bases from V and 1 base from J, the junction contained 9 bases not matched to a gene. This CDR3 comprises 18 residues. Germline lookup yields CDR1 SGHDN and CDR2 FVKESK. CDR3 region: CASNPGLAGVGSYNEQFF. The CDR3 DNA reads TGTGCCAGCAATCCGGGACTAGCGGGAGTCGGTTCCTACAATGAGCAGTTCTTC. Full variable domain (remainder filled in from reference TRBV14 and TRBJ2-1): EAGVTQFPSHSVIEKGQTVTLRCDPISGHDNLYWYRRVMGKEIKFLLHFVKESKQDESGMPNNRFLAERTGGTYSTLKVQPAELEDSGVYFCASNPGLAGVGSYNEQFFGPGTRLTVL.

This clonotype was detected ten times or more. The V call is TRBV29-1, the J call TRBJ2-7, with D possibly TRBD1 on 6 matching bases. The CDR3 is made up of 12 amino acids. In germline, CDR1 is SQVTM, CDR2 ANQGSEA. Trimming removed 2 bases from V and 3 bases from J, with 8 bases in between. CDR3 bases: TGCAGCGTTGAAATGGACAGCTACGAGCAGTACTTC. Protein sequence: CSVEMDSYEQYF.

This clonotype is judged medium-sized (0.01 to 0.1%). The chain carries TRBV7-3 and TRBJ2-7; TRBD1 matches 9 bases. The CDR3 covers 13 residues. Germline V CDR1 and CDR2: SGHTA, FQGTGA. Trimming cost V 5 bases and J 4 bases; bases outside gene matches: 3. The CDR3 DNA reads TGTGCCAGCAGCATAGGGACAGGGTACGAGCAGTACTTC. Its translation: CASSIGTGYEQYF.

The chain recombines TRBV11-2 with TRBJ2-3; D assignment may be TRBD1 or TRBD2 (6 bases each). Trimming stripped 0 bases from V and 1 base from J, with 17 bases between. Germline V CDR1 and CDR2: SGHAT, FQNNGV. The CDR3 spans 18 residues. In DNA form, the CDR3 reads TGTGCCAGCAGCTTAGAATTTGGAGGGTCAGGGGGCACAGATACGCAGTATTTT. Amino acid sequence: CASSLEFGGSGGTDTQYF. Supplemented by reference TRBV11-2 and TRBJ2-3, the full variable domain reads EAGVAQSPRYKIIEKRQSVAFWCNPISGHATLYWYQQILGQGPKLLIQFQNNGVVDDSQLPKDRFSAERLKGVDSTLKIQPAKLEDSAVYLCASSLEFGGSGGTDTQYFGPGTRLTVL.

By share of the sample, this clonotype is medium-sized (0.01 to 0.1%). The chain carries TRBV29-1 and TRBJ2-2, with 7 nucleotides matching TRBD2. The V segment lost 4 bases and the J segment 6 bases; nucleotides outside the gene matches: 8. This CDR3 comprises 14 residues. Per the germline V gene, CDR1 is SQVTM and CDR2 is ANQGSEA. The CDR3 region is CSVGLAGMAGELFF. The CDR3 bases are TGCAGCGTTGGACTAGCAGGAATGGCCGGGGAGCTGTTTTTT.

CDR3 sequence: CASSQEPGTSGPWDEKLFF. The CDR3 DNA reads TGCGCCAGCAGCCAAGAACCTGGCACTAGTGGGCCCTGGGATGAAAAACTGTTTTTT. V is TRBV4-3 and J is TRBJ1-4, with no clear D. CDR1 is LGHNA, CDR2 YSLEER, per germline. V was cut by 0 bases and J by 6 bases, with 23 bases left in between. This CDR3 region has 19 residues.

This CDR3 is CASSQDNEGADSPLHF. The CDR3 nucleotides are TGCGCCAGCAGCCAAGATAACGAGGGGGCTGATTCACCCCTCCACTTT. This chain joins TRBV4-3 and TRBJ1-6; 7 nucleotides align to TRBD1. This CDR3 is built from 16 residues. From germline, CDR1 is LGHNA and CDR2 YSLEER. Losses at the gene ends were 0 bases for V and 8 bases for J; bases not matched to a gene: 7.

Many counts were recorded for this clonotype. The chain employs TRBV18 and TRBJ2-7; 8 positions match TRBD1. CDR3 size: 14 residues. Trimming at V came to 0 bases and at J to 2 bases, leaving 0 bases not matched to a gene. The V gene's germline CDR1 is KGHSH and CDR2 LQKENI. The CDR3 DNA reads TGTGCCAGCTCACCACCGGGACAGGCCTACGAGCAGTACTTC. This gives the protein CASSPPGQAYEQYF.

V and J are TRBV14 and TRBJ1-1; TRBD1 matches at 11 bases. V was clipped by 1 base and J by 3 bases; unmatched bases: 10. This CDR3 has 18 residues. Looked up from germline, CDR1 is SGHDN and CDR2 is FVKESK. The CDR3 DNA reads TGTGCCAGCAGCCAAGCAGGCGGGACAGGGGGGAGGCACACTGAAGCTTTCTTT. It encodes CASSQAGGTGGRHTEAFF. Using reference TRBV14 and TRBJ1-1 for the parts outside the CDR3, the full variable domain is EAGVTQFPSHSVIEKGQTVTLRCDPISGHDNLYWYRRVMGKEIKFLLHFVKESKQDESGMPNNRFLAERTGGTYSTLKVQPAELEDSGVYFCASSQAGGTGGRHTEAFFGQGTRLTVV.

This clonotype has only a few counts. The V and J genes are TRBV13 and TRBJ2-1; unclear D gene. The CDR3 spans 15 residues. Germline V lookup: CDR1 PRHDT, CDR2 FYEKMQ (reference sequence). Trimming removed 8 bases at V and 0 bases at J, with 14 bases between. The DNA of the CDR3 is TGTGCCAGCCCCTTCCCACTGTGCTCCTACAATGAGCAGTTCTTC. Residues: CASPFPLCSYNEQFF.

This clonotype was recorded many times. Sequence at one end of the junction differs from germline and may be a read error. The genes are TRBV30 and TRBJ1-4, with D perhaps matching TRBD1 (6 bases). The CDR3 runs to 12 residues. Germline lookup yields CDR1 GTSNPN and CDR2 SVGIG (reference sequence). This CDR3 is CACAGAAAQPNF. The CDR3 bases are TGTGCCTGTGCAGGGGCCGCAGCGCAACCCAATTTT.

The rearrangement links TRBV4-3 to TRBJ2-2, with D tentatively TRBD2 (6 bases). The germline gives CDR1 LGHNA, CDR2 YSLEER. This CDR3 region has 19 residues. Trimming removed 1 base at V and 1 base at J, with 19 bases between. The CDR3 spells CASSQAASVLSGNTGELFF. The CDR3 region has the DNA TGCGCCAGCAGCCAAGCCGCCTCAGTGCTTAGCGGGAACACCGGGGAGCTGTTTTTT.